This T cell receptor beta chain originates from a study of blood T cell repertoires in COVID-19. Study-wide background: PBMCs, B-cell-depleted T cells, or T cells provided the cDNA or gDNA that made up the material.

The authors' processing: Nucleated cell number was recorded as an estimate derived from reference gene primer amplification. TCRdb's copy holds only in-frame clones and misses some; the assay was immunoSEQ multiplex PCR. That table supplies the V and J calls and clone size; D and trimming were determined from the DNA. The sample records 210,000 or so clones, about nine tenths being singletons. The V gene's germline CDR1 is SGHDT and CDR2 YYEEEE. Trimming stripped 3 bases from V and 4 bases from J, with 22 bases between. The CDR3 covers 17 residues. Sequencing was carried out using peripheral blood. The rearrangement joins TRBV5-6 to TRBJ1-1, with a possible D match to TRBD1 (5 bases). This sequence originates from a man aged 50-60 years with acute or convalescent COVID-19. In nucleotides, the CDR3 is TGTGCCAGCAGCTGGTTCGGCGCCAGGGAGGTTTTCACTGAAGCTTTCTTT. This gives the protein CASSWFGAREVFTEAFF.